One sample yielded the 8 T cell receptor beta chains listed below, sequenced in a study of cytomegalovirus exposure and HLA in healthy donors. The PCR made use of 60 Vbeta and 13 Jbeta primers. Only in-frame clones appear in the TCRdb table, and some are missing; sequencing was by immunoSEQ multiplex PCR. The sample holds about 77,000 clones, 60% to 85% seen once. Material for sequencing was PBMCs. Receptor source: a man aged 40-49 years in good health and CMV-seronegative.

The J gene is TRBJ1-4, the V gene TRBV30; 11 bases fit TRBD1. The CDR3 totals 15 residues. CDR1 and CDR2 from the germline V gene are GTSNPN and SVGIG (reference sequence). Unmatched junction bases numbered 10, after V lost 3 bases and J lost 10 bases. The CDR3 bases are TGTGCCTGGAGCCTACCCGGGACAGGGGGAGGAAAACTGTTTTTT. Protein sequence: CAWSLPGTGGGKLFF.

This clone appeared a single time. V gene TRBV19 combines with J gene TRBJ1-1; the D gene is possibly TRBD1 (6 bases). Germline V gene lookup returns CDR1 LNHDA and CDR2 SQIVND (reference sequence). There are 14 residues in the CDR3. The V end was cut by 3 bases, the J end by 5 bases, with 13 bases between. CDR3 sequence (DNA): TGTGCCAGTAGTATGGGCACAGGGTGGACTGAAGCTTTCTTT. It yields the protein CASSMGTGWTEAFF.

In DNA, the CDR3 is TGTGCCAGCAGCGGTCCAGGGGAGAACACTGAAGCTTTCTTT. Residues: CASSGPGENTEAFF. J is TRBJ1-1 and V is TRBV5-4, with D possibly being TRBD1 (6 bases). Trimming shortened V by 4 bases and J by 1 base, and 11 bases separated the two germline ends. CDR3 length: 14 residues. Per the germline V gene, CDR1 is SGHNT and CDR2 is YYREEE (reference sequence).

V gene TRBV11-2 combines with J gene TRBJ2-2, with D hard to call. Trimming took off 1 base at V and 0 bases at J, with 12 bases between the two ends. Germline loops: CDR1 SGHAT, CDR2 FQNNGV. CDR3 length: 17 residues. The CDR3 reads CASSLGSERANTGELFF. As DNA, the CDR3 is TGTGCCAGCAGCTTAGGGAGCGAGCGAGCGAACACCGGGGAGCTGTTTTTT. Combining the CDR3 with reference TRBV11-2 and TRBJ2-2 gives the whole variable domain EAGVAQSPRYKIIEKRQSVAFWCNPISGHATLYWYQQILGQGPKLLIQFQNNGVVDDSQLPKDRFSAERLKGVDSTLKIQPAKLEDSAVYLCASSLGSERANTGELFFGEGSRLTVL.

By frequency in the sample, this clone is medium-sized. The V call is TRBV25-1, the J call TRBJ1-4; possibly TRBD1 for D (5 bases). CDR3 length equals 16 residues. The germline V gene has CDR1 MGHDK and CDR2 SYGVNS. With 1 base removed from V and 0 bases from J, the gap between germline ends came to 9 bases. Here the CDR3 reads CASSESGRATNEKLFF. CDR3 in DNA: TGTGCCAGCAGTGAATCAGGGAGGGCAACTAATGAAAAACTGTTTTTT.

The chain recombines TRBV28 with TRBJ2-5, with TRBD2 as a possible D gene (6 bases). The V gene lost 6 bases and the J gene lost 5 bases, with 16 bases spanning the gap. Germline values: CDR1 MDHEN, CDR2 SYDVKM. There are 14 residues in the CDR3. CDR3 DNA: TGTGCCAGCAGCCCTCAAGGAGGGAGGGAGACCCAGTACTTC. Protein sequence: CASSPQGGRETQYF.

The sample holds a few counts of this clone. This chain connects TRBV11-3 to TRBJ2-1, with TRBD2 as a possible D gene (5 bases). Germline CDR1 reads SGHNT; CDR2 reads YENEEA. Trimming took 4 bases from V and 1 from J, leaving 11 bases between them. There are 15 residues in the CDR3. The CDR3 DNA sequence: TGTGCCAGCAGCTCAGCAGGCGGGTCCTACAATGAGCAGTTCTTC. It yields the protein CASSSAGGSYNEQFF.

The rearrangement uses TRBV5-6 and TRBJ1-5; maybe TRBD1 (5 bases). This CDR3 is 16 amino acids long. Germline CDR1 reads SGHDT; CDR2 reads YYEEEE. Trimming removed 2 bases from V and 1 base from J, with 13 bases in between. This chain's CDR3 is CASSLRDFGSNQPQHF. CDR3 sequence (DNA): TGTGCCAGCAGCTTACGGGACTTCGGAAGCAATCAGCCCCAGCATTTT.